This record covers a single TCR beta chain. The antigen remains undetermined. Germline CDR1 is MNHEY and CDR2 is SVGAGI. Between the trimmed V and J ends, which lost 7 bases and 2 bases, there was a span of 12 bases. This CDR3 has 13 amino acids. Sequenced by immunoSEQ multiplex PCR; TCRdb stores in-frame clones only, minus some. There are about 46,000 clones in the sample; 74% occur only once, and roughly 16% lies in the top ten. Antigen-specific CD4+ T cells were expanded (with viral peptide pools) by the ViraFEST assay ahead of sequencing. Isolating CD4+ T cells followed 9 to 11 days of culture. Two doses of either BNT162b2 or mRNA-1273 were given to each participant. Prior SARS-CoV-2 infection was absent in the vaccine recipients, as shown by negative nucleocapsid antibodies. Wells each received under 2.5 million PBMC, cultured with about 10 IU/ml IL-2 and 9.5 to 10 ug/ml peptides. The source of the sample is a study of vaccination effects on CD4 cells after COVID-19. Study information: It was a median of 72 days after the second dose that post-vaccine samples were obtained. Notes on the study in general: Only a single clone (1 of 255 vaccine-induced clones in healthy vaccinees) cross-reacted with common cold coronaviruses.

The chain has TRBV6-5 and TRBJ2-7; D possibly corresponds to TRBD1 (5 bases). The clonotype was recovered from a human donor who received a COVID-19 vaccine. Here the sequenced sample was CD4+ T cells from PBMCs cultured with HCoV-OC43 spike peptides, taken after COVID-19 vaccination. Indicated subset: HCoV-OC43 spike overlapping peptide pool stimulation. The CDR3 loop is CASKRGAAYEQYF. Written as DNA, the CDR3 is TGTGCCAGCAAAAGGGGTGCGGCCTACGAGCAGTACTTC.